These 4 T cell receptor beta chains originate from one sample sequenced in a study of T cell clonality in common variable immunodeficiency. Study-wide findings and caveats: Reportedly, TCR beta sequences from common variable immunodeficiency showed fewer deletions and N-nucleotide insertions.

Only in-frame clones appear in the TCRdb table, and some are missing; sequencing was by immunoSEQ multiplex PCR. The repertoire consists of about 21,000 clones, none detected only once. The antigens for these receptors are not known. Specimen: peripheral blood mononuclear cells. The source of these receptors is a human donor with common variable immunodeficiency.

In its sample, this clone was seen many times. CDR3 bases read: TGTGCCAGTAAACGGGACAGTGGCACTGAA. Amino acid sequence: CASKRDSGTE. The entire CDR3 sequence reads CASKRDSGTEAFF. The rearrangement joins TRBV19 to TRBJ1-1; 7 bases line up with TRBD1. The CDR3 goes on 3 residues after the read ends, and that part is filled in from the germline J gene. There are 13 residues in the CDR3. J lost 4 bases, V lost 7 bases, and 6 bases had no gene match. Germline V gives CDR1 LNHDA, CDR2 SQIVND (reference sequence).

By frequency in the sample, this clone is medium-sized. From the germline J gene comes the end of the CDR3, since the read stops 3 residues before it. V is TRBV5-1 and J is TRBJ1-1; 7 positions agree with TRBD1. This CDR3 region has 16 residues. Trimming at V came to 1 base and at J to 0 bases, leaving 6 bases not matched to a gene. Germline V gives CDR1 SGHRS, CDR2 YFSETQ. CDR3 DNA, as far as it was read: TGCGCCAGCAGCTTGTGGGGACAGCTTATGAACACTGAA. Protein product: CASSLWGQLMNTE. The whole CDR3 protein is CASSLWGQLMNTEAFF.

Many counts were recorded for this clone. The read terminates 3 residues ahead of where the CDR3 ends, so the germline J gene completes it. This chain joins TRBV5-6 and TRBJ1-4; the D is unclear. The germline V and J ends were trimmed by 4 bases and 6 bases, with 7 bases remaining between them. Germline CDR1 and CDR2: SGHDT and YYEEEE. The CDR3 is 12 amino acids. The part of the CDR3 DNA that was read is TGTGCCAGCAGCCTATCGGATGAAAAA. Translated: CASSLSDEK. The whole CDR3 protein reads CASSLSDEKLFF.

In this sample, this clone turned up many times. The CDR3 reads CASSPRGGPSEQFF. The sequenced CDR3 bases are TGTGCCAGCAGCCCCCGGGGGGGGCCGTCTGAG. V usage is TRBV7-9 and J usage is TRBJ2-1; 8 nucleotides agree with TRBD2. Read coverage stops 3 residues before the CDR3 terminus; the germline J gene supplies the remainder. From germline, CDR1 is SEHNR and CDR2 FQNEAQ (reference sequence). V shed 5 bases, J shed 9 bases, and the junction held 9 bases outside the gene matches. This CDR3 has 14 amino acids.